This record concerns one TCR beta chain sequence. The data stem from a study of T cells after somatic rescue of genetic block. J was trimmed by 4 bases and V by 1 base; bases with no gene match: 0. CDR1 and CDR2 from the germline V gene are SGHDN and FVKESK. CDR3 size: 14 residues. Sequenced by immunoSEQ multiplex PCR; TCRdb stores in-frame clones only, minus some. The sample lists about 72,000 clones, approximately 90% occurring once. The chain couples TRBV14 to TRBJ2-3; 9 bases are a match to TRBD1. Sequenced input: peripheral blood mononuclear cells (PBMCs). The source is a young man. Here the CDR3 reads CASSQGTGADTQYF. In DNA form, the CDR3 reads TGTGCCAGCAGCCAAGGGACAGGGGCAGATACGCAGTATTTT.